The 32 T cell receptor beta chains below were found in one sample sequenced in a study of blood T cell repertoires in COVID-19. Profiling relied on immunoSEQ multiplex PCR, and the TCRdb table lists in-frame clones only, not all of them. The sample holds roughly 84,000 clones, less than 80% seen once. The source material was peripheral blood. These receptors originate from a woman in her forties or fifties with acute or convalescent COVID-19.

The V and J genes are TRBV19 and TRBJ2-2; 7 bases agree with TRBD2. V lost 8 bases, J lost 0 bases, and 9 bases stayed unmatched. The CDR3 is made up of 16 amino acids. Germline V CDR1 and CDR2: LNHDA, SQIVND (reference sequence). CDR3 nucleotides: TGTGCCAGTCAAGTCACGGGGGGACCGAACACCGGGGAGCTGTTTTTT. Encoded protein: CASQVTGGPNTGELFF.

This chain connects TRBV14 to TRBJ2-6; 8 bases map to TRBD1. The CDR3 spans 17 residues. Germline V CDR1 and CDR2: SGHDN, FVKESK. V was pared by 4 bases and J by 4 bases, with 9 bases of the junction left unmatched. The CDR3 is CASSLTKTGVGANVLTF. The CDR3 nucleotides are TGTGCCAGCAGCCTAACCAAGACAGGGGTCGGGGCCAACGTCCTGACTTTC.

This clone was counted once. The chain employs TRBV5-1 and TRBJ2-2; TRBD1 agrees at 7 bases. The V gene end was trimmed by 4 bases and the J gene end by 1 base; junction bases not matched to a gene: 10. This CDR3 is built from 17 residues. Germline assignment: CDR1 SGHRS and CDR2 YFSETQ. Written as DNA, the CDR3 is TGCGCCAGCAGCCCGATCGGGACAGCGATGAACACCGGGGAGCTGTTTTTT. This codes for CASSPIGTAMNTGELFF.

This clone came up once. The CDR3 here is CASKPQGGVNTEAFF. CDR3 nucleotides: TGTGCCAGCAAACCCCAGGGCGGAGTGAACACTGAAGCTTTCTTT. The chain employs TRBV5-5 and TRBJ1-1; perhaps TRBD1 as D (5 bases). V was cut by 6 bases and J by 0 bases, with 15 bases left in between. Looked up from germline, CDR1 is SGHKS and CDR2 is YYEKEE (reference sequence). CDR3 size: 15 residues.

The chain couples TRBV5-1 to TRBJ2-2, with TRBD1 matching over 7 bases. V lost 5 bases, J lost 6 bases, and 1 base stayed unmatched. CDR3 length: 12 amino acids. The germline V gene encodes CDR1 SGHRS and CDR2 YFSETQ. CDR3 DNA sequence: TGCGCCAGCAGGGGGACAGCCGGGGAGCTGTTTTTT. It yields the protein CASRGTAGELFF.

The chain employs TRBV12-2 and TRBJ2-5; the D segment call TRBD1 is taken from the table without a DNA check. TRBV12-2 is an annotated pseudogene. This CDR3 comprises 14 residues. This CDR3 reads CASRLRGALRTQYF. In DNA, the CDR3 is TGTGCAAGTCGCTTACGTGGGGCATTGAGGACCCAGTACTTC.

V gene TRBV6-5 combines with J gene TRBJ2-5; 8 bases align to TRBD2. Germline-derived CDR1 and CDR2 are MNHEY and SVGAGI. The length of the CDR3 is 15 residues. The J segment lost 7 bases and the V segment lost 0 bases, leaving 7 bases of the junction unmatched. The DNA for the CDR3 is TGTGCCAGCAGTTACTCGGTAGCGGGGACTAGGACCCAGTACTTC. It is translated as CASSYSVAGTRTQYF.

V is TRBV7-2 and J is TRBJ2-3; 13 bases line up with TRBD2. The junction had 9 bases not matched to a gene; V was cut back by 5 bases and J by 4 bases. The germline V gene has CDR1 SGHTA and CDR2 FQGNSA. CDR3 length: 17 residues. CDR3 residues: CASSIGLAGARPDTQYF. Written as DNA, the CDR3 is TGTGCCAGCAGCATCGGACTAGCGGGGGCCCGCCCAGATACGCAGTATTTT.

The rearrangement uses TRBV5-1 and TRBJ2-7; D possibly corresponds to TRBD1 (6 bases). In germline, CDR1 is SGHRS, CDR2 YFSETQ. Trimming cost V 4 bases and J 6 bases, with 20 bases left between them. The CDR3 spans 15 residues. The CDR3 nucleotides are TGCGCCAGCAGCCCCGCCGGGACACCGACCGGCGAGCAGTACTTC. Encoded protein: CASSPAGTPTGEQYF. Full variable domain (rest looked up from reference TRBV5-1 and TRBJ2-7): KAGVTQTPRYLIKTRGQQVTLSCSPISGHRSVSWYQQTPGQGLQFLFEYFSETQRNKGNFPGRFSGRQFSNSRSEMNVSTLELGDSALYLCASSPAGTPTGEQYFGPGTRLTVT.

The chain joins TRBV12-5 to TRBJ2-3, with 15 bases lining up with TRBD2. Looked up from germline, CDR1 is LGHNT and CDR2 is FRNRAP. Trimming cost V 3 bases and J 5 bases; bases outside gene matches: 9. CDR3 size: 18 residues. CDR3 amino acids: CASGFSGLAGGQVDTQYF. The CDR3 DNA reads as TGTGCTAGTGGTTTCTCCGGACTAGCGGGGGGGCAAGTAGATACGCAGTATTTT.

This clone was counted between two and nine times. One end of the junction does not line up with germline, which may come from a read error. The chain links TRBV4-1 to TRBJ1-2; no definite D call. The V gene's germline CDR1 is MGHRA and CDR2 YSYEKL. The CDR3 covers 13 residues. The CDR3 here is CASRQVGLYGYTF. CDR3 nucleotides: TGCGCCAGCAGACAAGTAGGACTCTATGGCTACACCTTC.

The chain couples TRBV6-6 to TRBJ1-1, with 8 nucleotides matching TRBD1. The CDR3 spans 14 residues. Unmatched junction bases numbered 5, after V lost 1 base and J lost 7 bases. Germline CDR1 and CDR2: MNHNY and SVGAGI (reference sequence). CDR3 loop: CASSYFGQGGEAFF. CDR3 nucleotides: TGTGCCAGCAGTTACTTCGGACAGGGTGGTGAAGCTTTCTTT.

This clone was found a few times. This chain uses TRBV5-1 with TRBJ1-5; D unresolved. The CDR3 is 13 residues long. Germline CDR1 and CDR2: SGHRS and YFSETQ. The germline V and J ends were trimmed by 1 base and 10 bases, with 12 bases remaining between them. The CDR3 protein is CASSLRVGQPQHF. The CDR3 DNA sequence: TGCGCCAGCAGCTTGCGGGTCGGCCAACCCCAGCATTTT. Variable domain in full (rest from reference TRBV5-1 and TRBJ1-5): KAGVTQTPRYLIKTRGQQVTLSCSPISGHRSVSWYQQTPGQGLQFLFEYFSETQRNKGNFPGRFSGRQFSNSRSEMNVSTLELGDSALYLCASSLRVGQPQHFGDGTRLSIL.

The chain couples TRBV9 to TRBJ1-1; D ambiguous. This CDR3 contains 13 residues. Germline lookup yields CDR1 SGDLS and CDR2 YYNGEE. V shed 0 bases and J shed 7 bases, with 10 bases lying between them. CDR3: CASSVEYGSEAFF. Written as DNA, the CDR3 is TGTGCCAGCAGCGTAGAGTACGGGAGTGAAGCTTTCTTT. Combining the CDR3 with reference TRBV9 and TRBJ1-1 gives the whole variable domain DSGVTQTPKHLITATGQRVTLRCSPRSGDLSVYWYQQSLDQGLQFLIQYYNGEERAKGNILERFSAQQFPDLHSELNLSSLELGDSALYFCASSVEYGSEAFFGQGTRLTVV.

V usage is TRBV27 and J usage is TRBJ2-1, with 9 bases aligning to TRBD2. Trimming removed 6 bases from V and 0 bases from J; junction bases left unmatched: 0. The germline V gene encodes CDR1 MNHEY and CDR2 SMNVEV (reference sequence). CDR3 length equals 14 residues. This CDR3 is CASRRGGSYNEQFF. DNA of the CDR3: TGTGCCAGCAGGCGGGGGGGCTCCTACAATGAGCAGTTCTTC.

This rearrangement joins TRBV16 to TRBJ1-1; D is undetermined. CDR3 size: 15 residues. Deletions cut 2 bases from V and 1 base from J, with 11 bases between. The germline gives CDR1 KGHSY, CDR2 FQNENV. CDR3 DNA sequence: TGTGCCAGCAGCCAAAGTAACACCGAGAACACTGAAGCTTTCTTT. Its translation is CASSQSNTENTEAFF.

V and J are TRBV19 and TRBJ2-1; tentative D call: TRBD1 (5 bases). V was cut by 4 bases and J by 4 bases, with 17 bases left in between. The CDR3 covers 16 residues. Germline CDR1 and CDR2: LNHDA and SQIVND (reference sequence). CDR3 DNA: TGTGCCAGTAGTACGACCCCCAGGGCCATTTACAATGAGCAGTTCTTC. Its translation is CASSTTPRAIYNEQFF.

The chain recombines TRBV11-2 with TRBJ1-6, with 8 bases aligning to TRBD1. J was trimmed by 6 bases and V by 1 base; bases with no gene match: 2. Germline V CDR1 and CDR2: SGHAT, FQNNGV. This CDR3 spans 15 amino acids. The CDR3 DNA reads TGTGCCAGCAGCTTAGGGACAGGGACTAATTCACCCCTCCACTTT. Translating it yields CASSLGTGTNSPLHF.

This chain uses TRBV27 with TRBJ1-1; D is ambiguous. The V end was cut by 0 bases, the J end by 6 bases, with 11 bases between. This CDR3 comprises 14 residues. CDR1 and CDR2 (germline): MNHEY, SMNVEV (reference sequence). The CDR3 DNA is TGTGCCAGCAGTTTATCGACCCGGGTCCCTGAAGCTTTCTTT. Protein: CASSLSTRVPEAFF.

V is TRBV4-1 and J is TRBJ2-2; 7 nucleotides agree with TRBD1. The V gene's germline CDR1 is MGHRA and CDR2 YSYEKL. This CDR3 comprises 16 residues. V trimming: 5 bases; J trimming: 4 bases; junction bases outside the gene matches: 10. The CDR3 reads CASSDQGQTATGELFF. The CDR3, as DNA: TGCGCCAGCAGCGACCAGGGACAGACAGCCACCGGGGAGCTGTTTTTT.

The rearrangement uses TRBV20-1 and TRBJ2-7, with 8 bases matching TRBD2. CDR3 length: 13 residues. Trimming at V came to 3 bases and at J to 3 bases, leaving 4 bases not matched to a gene. Germline CDR1 is DFQATT and CDR2 is SNEGSKA (reference sequence). The CDR3 sequence is CSASIGTSYEQYF. DNA of the CDR3: TGCAGTGCTAGTATCGGGACTAGCTACGAGCAGTACTTC.

Only one count was recorded for this clone. The V gene is TRBV4-1, the J gene TRBJ1-5; 8 bases fit TRBD1. The CDR3 is 15 amino acids. Per germline, CDR1 MGHRA and CDR2 YSYEKL. The junction had 6 bases not matched to a gene; V was cut back by 5 bases and J by 3 bases. CDR3 DNA sequence: TGCGCCAGCAGCTCAACAGGGGGGCCCAATCAGCCCCAGCATTTT. Protein sequence: CASSSTGGPNQPQHF.

The chain combines TRBV6-5 with TRBJ1-1; TRBD1 matches at 10 bases. This CDR3 has 14 amino acids. The germline gives CDR1 MNHEY, CDR2 SVGAGI. J lost 5 bases, V lost 6 bases, and 6 bases had no gene match. This CDR3 is CASSPGQGTTEAFF. For the CDR3, the DNA is TGTGCCAGCAGCCCGGGACAGGGGACAACTGAAGCTTTCTTT.

V and J are TRBV5-1 and TRBJ1-2; 9 bases are a match to TRBD1. Germline V gives CDR1 SGHRS, CDR2 YFSETQ. V shed 6 bases, J shed 3 bases, and the junction held 6 bases outside the gene matches. This CDR3 contains 14 residues. The CDR3 reads CASTQTGGDYGYTF. In DNA, the CDR3 is TGCGCCAGCACCCAAACAGGGGGCGACTATGGCTACACCTTC.

The chain combines TRBV25-1 with TRBJ2-5; D is ambiguous. Germline CDR1 reads MGHDK; CDR2 reads SYGVNS. Trimming removed 1 base at V and 5 bases at J, with 5 bases between. CDR3 size: 12 residues. The CDR3 sequence is CASSELGETQYF. CDR3 DNA: TGTGCCAGCAGTGAATTGGGCGAGACCCAGTACTTC.

This clone was counted a single time. The chain employs TRBV5-8 and TRBJ1-4; 8 bases match TRBD1. The CDR3 is 16 amino acids. Germline V gene sequence: CDR1 SGHTS, CDR2 YDEGEE. The V and J ends lost 0 bases and 3 bases, in that order; junction bases with no gene match: 4. The CDR3 DNA reads TGTGCCAGCAGCTTGGTGACAGGGGATCCTAATGAAAAACTGTTTTTT. This codes for CASSLVTGDPNEKLFF.

The CDR3 DNA is TGTGCCAGCAGCCCCGGGACAGGGGTATCGGGCGAGCAGTACTTC. Encoded protein: CASSPGTGVSGEQYF. This chain joins TRBV7-7 and TRBJ2-7; 10 bases map to TRBD1. Germline V gene lookup returns CDR1 SSHAT and CDR2 FNYEAQ (reference sequence). Losses at the gene ends were 5 bases for V and 6 bases for J; bases not matched to a gene: 10. This CDR3 is 15 amino acids long.

The chain has TRBV2 and TRBJ1-6; possible D gene TRBD1, 6 bases. The V end lost 4 bases, the J end lost 6 bases, and 7 bases lay between the germline ends. The germline V gene encodes CDR1 SNHLY and CDR2 FYNNEI. This CDR3 has 13 residues. The CDR3 protein is CASSGQVNSPLHF. The DNA of the CDR3 is TGTGCCAGCAGTGGACAGGTTAATTCACCCCTCCACTTT.

This chain connects TRBV4-3 to TRBJ1-2, with D possibly matching TRBD1 (5 bases). The germline V gene has CDR1 LGHNA and CDR2 YSLEER. The CDR3 is 14 amino acids. V lost 0 bases and J 10 bases, leaving 15 bases between the germline ends. This CDR3 reads CASSQDIGGVVYTF. DNA of the CDR3: TGCGCCAGCAGCCAAGATATCGGAGGGGTTGTCTACACCTTC.

The chain couples TRBV5-1 to TRBJ1-3, with 7 bases lining up with TRBD1. The CDR3 length is 17 residues. V shed 0 bases, J shed 3 bases, and the junction held 9 bases outside the gene matches. Per the germline V gene, CDR1 is SGHRS and CDR2 is YFSETQ. The CDR3 DNA reads TGCGCCAGCAGCTTGGTATCTACAGGGGAGTATGGAAACACCATATATTTT. It is translated as CASSLVSTGEYGNTIYF.

This clone was seen only once. V and J are TRBV9 and TRBJ1-1, with TRBD1 matching over 10 bases. Looked up from germline, CDR1 is SGDLS and CDR2 is YYNGEE. V lost 1 base and J lost 5; bases outside the gene matches: 5. The CDR3 covers 15 residues. CDR3 residues: CASSVTQGQGTEAFF. The DNA of the CDR3 is TGTGCCAGCAGCGTAACCCAGGGACAGGGGACTGAAGCTTTCTTT.

This clone was detected once. V gene TRBV7-9 combines with J gene TRBJ2-2; maybe TRBD1 (7 bases). CDR1 is SEHNR, CDR2 FQNEAQ, per germline (reference sequence). Trimming removed 5 bases from V and 5 bases from J, with 12 bases in between. This CDR3 is 14 amino acids long. The CDR3 DNA reads TGTGCCAGCAGCGGAGGGGGCCAAACCGGGGAGCTGTTTTTT. Translation: CASSGGGQTGELFF.